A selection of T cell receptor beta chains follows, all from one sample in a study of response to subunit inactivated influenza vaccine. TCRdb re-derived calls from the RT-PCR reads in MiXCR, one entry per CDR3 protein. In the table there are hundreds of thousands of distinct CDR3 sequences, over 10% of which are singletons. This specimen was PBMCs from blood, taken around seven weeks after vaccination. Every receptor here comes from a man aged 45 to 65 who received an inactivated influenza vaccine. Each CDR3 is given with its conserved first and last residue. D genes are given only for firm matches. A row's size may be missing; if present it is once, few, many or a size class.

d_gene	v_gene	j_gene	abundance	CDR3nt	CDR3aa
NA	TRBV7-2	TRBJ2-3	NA	TGTGCCAGCAGCTTAGGGGAGGTTGGTACGCAGTATTTT	CASSLGEVGTQYF
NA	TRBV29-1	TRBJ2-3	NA	TGCAGCGTTGCACCTACAACAGGGTTGGGAGATACGCAGTATTTT	CSVAPTTGLGDTQYF
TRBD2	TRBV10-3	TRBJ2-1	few	TGTGCCATCACCCCGACTAGCGGGAGCAGGAATGAGCAGTTCTTC	CAITPTSGSRNEQFF
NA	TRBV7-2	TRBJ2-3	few	TGTGCCAGCAGCACACTAGCTTTCACAGATACGCAGTATTTT	CASSTLAFTDTQYF
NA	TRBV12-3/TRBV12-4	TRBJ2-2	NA	TGTGCCAGCACCGGCCCTTTAAACACCGGGGAGCTGTTTTTT	CASTGPLNTGELFF
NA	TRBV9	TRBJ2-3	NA	TGTGCCAGCAGCGCCGCAAGTCCATTGGTGGATACGCAGTATTTT	CASSAASPLVDTQYF
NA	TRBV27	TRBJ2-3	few	TGTGCCAGCGGGGCGTGGTCTAGTCGTGCAGATACGCAGTATTTT	CASGAWSSRADTQYF
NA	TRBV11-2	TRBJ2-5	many	TGTGCCAGCAGCGCCGTCCTGGGGACACAAGAGACCCAGTACTTC	CASSAVLGTQETQYF
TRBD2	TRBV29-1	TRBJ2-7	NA	TGCAGCGGACTAGCAGGCGAGCAGTACTTC	CSGLAGEQYF
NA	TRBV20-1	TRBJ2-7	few	TGCAGTGCTGGGAACGCTAGCGACTACGAGCAGTACTTC	CSAGNASDYEQYF
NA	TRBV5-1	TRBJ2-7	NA	TGCGCCAGCAGGTTTGGGGGCGACGACGAGCAGTACTTC	CASRFGGDDEQYF